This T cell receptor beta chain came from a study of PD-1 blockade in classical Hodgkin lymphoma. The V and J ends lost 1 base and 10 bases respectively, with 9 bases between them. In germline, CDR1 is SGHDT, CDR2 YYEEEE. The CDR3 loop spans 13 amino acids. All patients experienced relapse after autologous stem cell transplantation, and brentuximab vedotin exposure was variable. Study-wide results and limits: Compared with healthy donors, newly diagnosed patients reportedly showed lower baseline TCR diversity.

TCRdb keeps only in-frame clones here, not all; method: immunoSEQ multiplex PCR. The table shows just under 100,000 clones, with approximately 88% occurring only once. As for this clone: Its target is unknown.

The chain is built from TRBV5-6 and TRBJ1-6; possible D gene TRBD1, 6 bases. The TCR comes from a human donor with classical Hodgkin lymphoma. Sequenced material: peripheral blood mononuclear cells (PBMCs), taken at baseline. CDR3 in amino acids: CASSLTGRSPLHF. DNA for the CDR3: TGTGCCAGCAGCTTGACAGGGAGATCACCCCTCCACTTT.